The 6 T cell receptor beta chains reported below all come from one sample, sequenced in a study of early T cells in non-severe SARS-CoV-2 infection. TCRdb reprocessed the 5' RACE reads via MiXCR and lists one record per CDR3 protein. There are 100,000 to 140,000 distinct CDR3 sequences in the sample; 11% occur only once, and about 8.1% lies in the top ten. Sequenced input: whole blood. These receptors all come from an adult who was a healthcare worker with PCR-confirmed SARS-CoV-2 infection or an uninfected control (not recorded which).

Points on this clonotype: This clone may be a read error of a much larger clone one base away. V and J are TRBV20-1 and TRBJ2-1; the D is unclear. Germline V gene lookup returns CDR1 DFQATT and CDR2 SNEGSKA (reference sequence). The CDR3 is made up of 16 amino acids. This CDR3 reads CSSSGGAEGFSNEQFF. In DNA, the CDR3 is TGCAGTTCTAGTGGTGGTGCGGAAGGTTTTTCGAATGAGCAGTTCTTC.

This clonotype was found many times. V is TRBV3-1 and J is TRBJ1-6; D gene ambiguous. The CDR3 is 13 residues long. Germline values: CDR1 LGHDT, CDR2 YNNKEL (reference sequence). The V end lost 1 base, the J end lost 10 bases, and 8 bases lay between the germline ends. The chain's CDR3 is CASSQGPGSPLHF. The CDR3 coding sequence is TGTGCCAGCAGCCAAGGTCCCGGGTCACCCCTCCACTTT.

This clonotype occurred a few times. The V call is TRBV12-3 or TRBV12-4, the J call TRBJ2-3; TRBD2 agrees at 9 bases. V dropped 6 bases and J dropped 6; count of bases not matched to a gene: 4. The CDR3 has 13 amino acids. This CDR3 is CASRSGRWDTQYF. The CDR3 DNA reads as TGTGCCAGCAGGAGCGGGAGGTGGGATACGCAGTATTTT.

Regarding this clonotype: A much larger clonotype is one base distant, so this may be a read error. The rearrangement uses TRBV5-4 and TRBJ1-6; D call uncertain. Germline V gene lookup returns CDR1 SGHNT and CDR2 YYREEE (reference sequence). There are 14 residues in the CDR3. The DNA for the CDR3 is TGTGCCAGCAGCTTGGGCCTAGATAATTCACACCTCCACTTT. It is translated as CASSLGLDNSHLHF.

V is TRBV7-6 and J is TRBJ2-1; D gene uncertain. The V end was cut by 4 bases, the J end by 10 bases, with 17 bases between. Germline V gives CDR1 SGHVS, CDR2 FNYEAQ. The CDR3 consists of 14 residues. CDR3 region: CASSSRNSAYEQFF. DNA of the CDR3: TGTGCCAGCAGCTCCCGGAATTCGGCATACGAGCAGTTCTTC.

This clonotype was counted ten times or more. The rearrangement uses TRBV27 and TRBJ2-7; 7 nucleotides match TRBD2. CDR1 is MNHEY, CDR2 SMNVEV, per germline (reference sequence). The length of the CDR3 is 13 residues. The V gene end was trimmed by 5 bases and the J gene end by 6 bases; junction bases not matched to a gene: 7. The CDR3 sequence is CASSLAEAGEQYF. Written as DNA, the CDR3 is TGTGCCAGCAGTCTAGCGGAGGCGGGCGAGCAGTACTTC.